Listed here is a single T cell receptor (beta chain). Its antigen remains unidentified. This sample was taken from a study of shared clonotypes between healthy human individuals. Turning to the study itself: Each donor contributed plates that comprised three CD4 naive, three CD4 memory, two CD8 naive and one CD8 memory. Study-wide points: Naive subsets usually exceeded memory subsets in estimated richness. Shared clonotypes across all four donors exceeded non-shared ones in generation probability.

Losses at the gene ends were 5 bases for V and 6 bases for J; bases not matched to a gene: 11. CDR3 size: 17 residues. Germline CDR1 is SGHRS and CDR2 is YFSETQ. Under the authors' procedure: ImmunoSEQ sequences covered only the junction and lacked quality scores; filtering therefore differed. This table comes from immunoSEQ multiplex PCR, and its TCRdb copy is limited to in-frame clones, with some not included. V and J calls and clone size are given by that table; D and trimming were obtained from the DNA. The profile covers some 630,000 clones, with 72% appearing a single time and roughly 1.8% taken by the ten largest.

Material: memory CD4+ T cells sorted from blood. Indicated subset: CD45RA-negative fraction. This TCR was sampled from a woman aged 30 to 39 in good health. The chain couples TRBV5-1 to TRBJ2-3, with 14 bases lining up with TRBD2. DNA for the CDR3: TGCGCCAGCAGATATGGGACTAGCGGGAGTAGAATGGATACGCAGTATTTT. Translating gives CASRYGTSGSRMDTQYF.